Listed below are T cell receptor beta chains from one sample, sequenced in a study of cytomegalovirus exposure and HLA in healthy donors. Only in-frame clones appear in the TCRdb table, and some are missing; sequencing was by immunoSEQ multiplex PCR. The sample lists hundreds of thousands of clones; roughly 87% were seen once. The source material was PBMCs. These TCRs come from a man in his forties or fifties in good health and CMV-seropositive. The CDR3 runs from the conserved cysteine through the conserved F or W. D genes are given only for firm matches. Not all rows give a size; the values are once, few, many and, for expanded clones, a class.

>TRBV7-9|-|TRBJ2-3|-
CASSLGARTDTQYF
TGTGCCAGCAGCTTAGGGGCCCGCACAGATACGCAGTATTTT
>TRBV9|-|TRBJ2-3|-
CASSARRGIDTQYF
TGTGCCAGCAGCGCCCGTCGGGGGATAGATACGCAGTATTTT
>TRBV14|-|TRBJ2-1|-
CASSQDGFAGEQFF
TGTGCCAGCAGCCAAGATGGGTTCGCGGGCGAGCAGTTCTTC
>TRBV30|-|TRBJ2-5|TRBD2
CAWSVGLAGGTETQYF
TGTGCCTGGAGTGTAGGGCTAGCGGGAGGTACAGAGACCCAGTACTTC
>TRBV5-6|-|TRBJ2-7|-
CASSLRKGGLAAYEQYF
TGTGCCAGCAGCTTGAGGAAGGGGGGGCTAGCCGCCTACGAGCAGTACTTC
>TRBV4-1|-|TRBJ2-2|TRBD2
CASSQERLAGVGELFF
TGCGCCAGCAGCCAAGAGAGACTAGCGGGAGTCGGGGAGCTGTTTTTT
>TRBV27|-|TRBJ2-3|-
CASSFTSKDTQYF
TGTGCCAGCAGTTTCACCTCTAAAGATACGCAGTATTTT
>TRBV6-5|-|TRBJ2-5|TRBD1
CASRPLRDRGTQYF
TGTGCCAGCAGGCCCCTCCGGGACAGGGGGACCCAGTACTTC
>TRBV7-9|-|TRBJ2-7|TRBD2
CASSQGTSGSYEQYF
TGTGCCAGCAGCCAAGGGACTAGCGGGAGTTACGAGCAGTACTTC
>TRBV12-5|-|TRBJ2-1|-
CASGPPDSIHEQFF
TGTGCTAGTGGTCCCCCGGACAGTATCCATGAGCAGTTCTTC
>TRBV11-3|-|TRBJ2-1|-
CASSPERYNEQFF
TGTGCCAGCAGCCCCGAGCGCTACAATGAGCAGTTCTTC
>TRBV10-1|-|TRBJ2-2|TRBD2
CASSTSGRGTGELFF
TGCGCCAGCAGTACCAGCGGGAGGGGGACCGGGGAGCTGTTTTTT
>TRBV7-7|-|TRBJ2-1|TRBD2
CASSLVPSGAYNEQFF
TGTGCTAGCAGCTTAGTCCCTAGCGGAGCTTACAATGAGCAGTTCTTC
>TRBV25-1|few|TRBJ1-3|-
CASSENPGVGNTIYF
TGTGCCAGCAGTGAAAATCCAGGGGTGGGAAACACCATATATTTT
>TRBV19|-|TRBJ2-2|-
CASSIDLREYTGELFF
TGTGCCAGTAGTATAGATCTGAGGGAGTACACCGGGGAGCTGTTTTTT
>TRBV10-3|-|TRBJ1-5|TRBD1
CAISDPYRGDQPQHF
TGTGCCATCAGTGATCCGTACAGGGGCGATCAGCCCCAGCATTTT
>TRBV7-9|-|TRBJ1-4|-
CASSLGQGSSNEKLFF
TGTGCCAGCAGCTTGGGGCAGGGGTCCTCTAATGAAAAACTGTTTTTT
>TRBV11-3|-|TRBJ2-1|TRBD2
CASSLTSGDHEQFF
TGTGCCAGCAGCTTGACTAGCGGTGATCATGAGCAGTTCTTC
>TRBV5-1|-|TRBJ2-1|-
CASSRGTAGSGEQFF
TGCGCCAGCAGCCGCGGGACGGCCGGGTCTGGTGAGCAGTTCTTC
>TRBV7-8|-|TRBJ2-7|TRBD2
CASSLSGAAYEQYF
TGTGCCAGCAGCTTAAGCGGGGCAGCCTACGAGCAGTACTTC
>TRBV9|-|TRBJ2-3|-
CASSDPRSTDTQYF
TGTGCCAGCAGCGACCCTAGAAGCACAGATACGCAGTATTTT
>TRBV5-6|-|TRBJ2-5|-
CASSLRTGPSWGGETQYF
TGTGCCAGCAGCTTGCGGACTGGTCCCTCGTGGGGTGGAGAGACCCAGTACTTC
>TRBV9|once|TRBJ2-1|-
CASSPPTENNEQFF
TGTGCCAGCAGCCCCCCGACAGAGAACAATGAGCAGTTCTTC
>TRBV5-1|-|TRBJ2-2|TRBD1
CASSPDRGPGELFF
TGCGCCAGCAGCCCGGACAGGGGGCCCGGGGAGCTGTTTTTT
>TRBV10-1|-|TRBJ1-4|TRBD1
CASRIQDRHNEKLFF
TGCGCCAGCAGGATTCAGGACAGGCATAATGAAAAACTGTTTTTT
>TRBV6-5|-|TRBJ2-3|-
CASGTGNTQYF
TGTGCCAGCGGAACAGGGAACACGCAGTATTTT
>TRBV15|-|TRBJ2-1|TRBD2
CATSRDLGGSSYNEQFF
TGTGCCACCAGCAGAGATCTGGGCGGGAGCTCCTACAATGAGCAGTTCTTC
>TRBV25-1|once|TRBJ2-1|TRBD1
CASSEWGQGPYNEQFF
TGTGCCAGCAGTGAATGGGGACAGGGCCCCTACAATGAGCAGTTCTTC
>TRBV27|-|TRBJ1-5|-
CASSSITGVSNQPQHF
TGTGCCAGCAGCTCCATCACCGGGGTTAGCAATCAGCCCCAGCATTTT
>TRBV30|-|TRBJ2-1|-
CAWSASREQFF
TGTGCCTGGAGTGCTAGTCGAGAGCAGTTCTTC
>TRBV5-1|once|TRBJ2-1|TRBD1
CASSLQGAGSYNEQFF
TGCGCCAGCAGCTTACAGGGGGCCGGCTCCTACAATGAGCAGTTCTTC
>TRBV27|-|TRBJ1-2|TRBD1
CASSQGQGGGMGWNYGYTF
TGTGCCAGCAGCCAAGGACAGGGAGGAGGGATGGGGTGGAACTATGGCTACACCTTC
>TRBV27|-|TRBJ1-1|-
CASKRSRENTEAFF
TGTGCCAGCAAGAGGTCCCGGGAGAACACTGAAGCTTTCTTT
>TRBV11-2|-|TRBJ2-4|TRBD1
CASSLTGAAKNIQYF
TGTGCCAGCAGCTTAACAGGGGCGGCCAAAAACATTCAGTACTTC
>TRBV18|-|TRBJ1-1|-
CASSTRGDTEAFF
TGTGCCAGCTCAACTAGAGGAGACACTGAAGCTTTCTTT
>TRBV7-9|-|TRBJ2-1|-
CASSVGRYEQFF
TGTGCCAGCAGCGTGGGGCGGTATGAGCAGTTCTTC
>TRBV6-1|few|TRBJ2-2|TRBD1
CASSTAGTGAGELFF
TGTGCCAGCAGTACCGCCGGGACAGGGGCCGGGGAGCTGTTTTTT
>TRBV7-3|-|TRBJ2-2|TRBD1
CASSPTGGMGGELFF
TGTGCCAGCAGTCCGACAGGGGGAATGGGCGGGGAGCTGTTTTTT
>TRBV29-1|few|TRBJ2-1|-
CSVDFWLSSDNEQFF
TGCAGCGTTGATTTTTGGCTTAGCAGCGACAATGAGCAGTTCTTC
>TRBV5-1|-|TRBJ1-1|-
CASSLRGLMNTEAFF
TGCGCCAGCAGCCTCAGGGGCCTCATGAACACTGAAGCTTTCTTT
>TRBV6-1|-|TRBJ1-5|-
CASSVPGGNQPQHF
TGTGCCAGCAGTGTCCCTGGAGGGAATCAGCCCCAGCATTTT
>TRBV20-1|-|TRBJ2-7|TRBD1
CSARQGNEQYF
TGCAGTGCAAGACAGGGAAACGAGCAGTACTTC
>TRBV7-9|-|TRBJ2-7|TRBD1
CASSSPGQPYEQYF
TGTGCCAGCAGCTCGCCGGGACAGCCCTACGAGCAGTACTTC
>TRBV14|few|TRBJ1-1|TRBD1
CASSLTTGVLDEAFF
TGTGCCAGCAGCCTAACGACAGGGGTACTTGATGAAGCTTTCTTT
>TRBV5-1|-|TRBJ2-1|TRBD2
CASSYLAGGPNEQFF
TGCGCCAGCAGCTACTTAGCGGGAGGGCCGAATGAGCAGTTCTTC